The present T cell receptor beta chain was sequenced within a study of early T cells in non-severe SARS-CoV-2 infection. General study points: VDJdb matching, biased toward anti-spike CD8 responses, missed private and CD4 specificities.

Tagging with unique molecular identifiers was applied to individual cDNA molecules. TCRdb used MiXCR to reprocess the 5' RACE reads, holding one entry per CDR3 protein. The repertoire holds 75,000 to 100,000 distinct CDR3 sequences, with about 15% as singletons. This clonotype was observed a few times. Antigen specificity is unknown. The source of this sequence is an adult who was a healthcare worker with PCR-confirmed SARS-CoV-2 infection or an uninfected control (not recorded which). The sample comprised whole blood.

The CDR3 DNA reads TGTGCCAGCAGCCGGGCCACTGAAGCTTTCTTT. Its translation: CASSRATEAFF. The V call is TRBV11-2, the J call TRBJ1-1; unclear D gene. The CDR3 is 11 amino acids. In germline, CDR1 is SGHAT, CDR2 FQNNGV. Trimming removed 5 bases at V and 4 bases at J, with 5 bases between.